These T cell receptor beta chains were read from a single sample in a study of cytomegalovirus exposure and HLA in healthy donors. Method: immunoSEQ multiplex PCR; TCRdb's copy keeps in-frame clones and lacks some. The sample yields 150,000 to 200,000 clones, of which the top ten take up 1% to 1.5%. The specimen sequenced was PBMCs. The receptors stem from a woman aged 55-69 years in good health and CMV-seronegative. The CDR3 runs from the conserved cysteine through the conserved F or W. Fields, in order: D gene, CDR3 length, J gene, V gene, CDR3 protein, CDR3 DNA. A D gene is named only where the DNA matches it firmly.

>TRBD2|16|TRBJ2-5|TRBV7-7
CASSLIAGGPPETQYF
TGTGCCAGCAGCTTAATAGCGGGGGGGCCTCCAGAGACCCAGTACTTC
>TRBD1|13|TRBJ2-2|TRBV29-1
CSVQRQGAGELFF
TGCAGCGTCCAAAGACAGGGGGCCGGGGAGCTGTTTTTT
>NA|13|TRBJ1-2|TRBV7-2
CASSSRGKNGYTF
TGTGCCAGCAGCTCCCGGGGAAAGAATGGCTACACCTTC
>NA|13|TRBJ2-4|TRBV9
CASSVGGSAIQYF
TGTGCCAGCAGCGTAGGTGGGAGCGCCATTCAGTACTTC
>NA|14|TRBJ2-5|TRBV11-3
CASSPGTPQETQYF
TGTGCCAGCAGCCCGGGGACACCCCAAGAGACCCAGTACTTC
>TRBD1|15|TRBJ2-1|TRBV5-1
CASSLGGQPYNEQFF
TGCGCCAGCAGCTTGGGGGGACAGCCCTACAATGAGCAGTTCTTC
>TRBD1|13|TRBJ1-3|TRBV11-2
CASSAGQPNTIYF
TGTGCCAGCAGCGCGGGACAGCCAAACACCATATATTTT
>NA|11|TRBJ2-5|TRBV20-1
CSGRVQETQYF
TGCAGTGGGAGGGTGCAAGAGACCCAGTACTTC
>NA|18|TRBJ2-3|TRBV2
CASSAPRRGPEHTDTQYF
TGTGCCAGCAGTGCACCCCGTCGAGGCCCAGAGCACACAGATACGCAGTATTTT
>TRBD2|17|TRBJ2-1|TRBV9
CASSLRLALSSYNEQFF
TGTGCCAGCAGCCTCAGACTAGCCCTAAGCTCCTACAATGAGCAGTTCTTC
>NA|11|TRBJ2-7|TRBV27
CASSLQGEQYF
TGTGCCAGCAGTTTACAGGGCGAGCAGTACTTC
>TRBD1|18|TRBJ1-6|TRBV6-1
CASSGGQGAIPYNSPLHF
TGTGCCAGCAGTGGCGGACAGGGGGCAATACCCTATAATTCACCCCTCCACTTT
>TRBD1|14|TRBJ1-1|TRBV13
CASSYGQGNTEAFF
TGTGCCAGCAGCTACGGACAGGGTAACACTGAAGCTTTCTTT
>NA|16|TRBJ1-5|TRBV7-9
CASSLEGGRENQPQHF
TGTGCCAGCAGCTTAGAGGGTGGGAGGGAAAATCAGCCCCAGCATTTT
>TRBD2|17|TRBJ2-2|TRBV7-2
CASSLGPTSGGTGELFF
TGTGCCAGCAGCTTAGGACCCACTAGCGGGGGGACCGGGGAGCTGTTTTTT
>NA|12|TRBJ1-1|TRBV7-9
CASSRQGTEAFF
TGTGCCAGCAGCCGACAAGGCACTGAAGCTTTCTTT
>NA|12|TRBJ2-2|TRBV2
CASSGQTGELFF
TGTGCCAGCAGCGGACAGACCGGGGAGCTGTTTTTT
>TRBD2|17|TRBJ2-1|TRBV15
CATSREGLAGGPSEQFF
TGTGCCACCAGCAGAGAGGGACTAGCGGGGGGGCCGAGTGAGCAGTTCTTC
>NA|13|TRBJ1-2|TRBV27
CASSRVGRSGYTF
TGTGCCAGCAGTAGAGTGGGCAGATCTGGCTACACCTTC
>NA|14|TRBJ1-1|TRBV11-3
CASSLRGGDTEAFF
TGTGCCAGCAGCCTGCGGGGAGGGGACACTGAAGCTTTCTTT
>TRBD1|14|TRBJ1-2|TRBV7-9
CASSTGQGWFGYTF
TGTGCCAGCAGCACTGGACAGGGGTGGTTTGGCTACACCTTC
>NA|15|TRBJ2-7|TRBV4-2
CASSLMGGRQGEQYF
TGTGCCAGCAGCCTCATGGGCGGACGGCAGGGCGAGCAGTACTTC
>TRBD1|13|TRBJ1-6|TRBV2
CASSGTGGSPLHF
TGTGCCAGCAGTGGGACAGGGGGCTCACCCCTCCACTTT
>TRBD2|12|TRBJ2-7|TRBV6-5
CASSLGGDEQYF
TGTGCCAGCAGTCTGGGGGGGGACGAGCAGTACTTC
>TRBD1|15|TRBJ2-1|TRBV18
CASSPESGQYNEQFF
TGTGCCAGCTCACCAGAATCGGGACAGTACAATGAGCAGTTCTTC
>NA|16|TRBJ2-2|TRBV6-6
CASSYGGGKNTGELFF
TGTGCCAGCAGTTATGGGGGGGGCAAGAACACCGGGGAGCTGTTTTTT
>NA|15|TRBJ2-1|TRBV15
CATSRATGVVNEQFF
TGTGCCACCAGCAGAGCGACGGGGGTGGTCAATGAGCAGTTCTTC
>TRBD2|16|TRBJ2-3|TRBV5-4
CASSWGQRGTTDTQYF
TGTGCCAGCAGCTGGGGTCAGCGGGGTACGACAGATACGCAGTATTTT
>NA|14|TRBJ2-4|TRBV9
CASSPRHGDATQYF
TGTGCCAGCAGCCCCCGACACGGCGATGCCACTCAGTACTTC
>TRBD2|14|TRBJ2-7|TRBV29-1
CSVGEGAGWDEQYF
TGCAGCGTGGGTGAAGGAGCGGGATGGGACGAGCAGTACTTC
>NA|14|TRBJ2-3|TRBV7-2
CASSLQGSSDTQYF
TGTGCCAGCAGCTTACAGGGTTCATCAGATACGCAGTATTTT
>TRBD1|15|TRBJ2-5|TRBV2
CASSGATGGGKTQYF
TGTGCCAGCAGTGGGGCAACAGGGGGCGGAAAGACCCAGTACTTC
>NA|13|TRBJ2-2|TRBV9
CASSVAAGGELFF
TGTGCCAGCAGCGTCGCCGCAGGGGGGGAGCTGTTTTTT
>NA|17|TRBJ2-5|TRBV7-8
CASSFSSETRSGETQYF
TGTGCCAGCAGCTTTTCGAGTGAGACTAGGTCGGGGGAGACCCAGTACTTC
>TRBD2|18|TRBJ2-3|TRBV9
CASSVVPRSSGGRDTQYF
TGTGCCAGCAGCGTAGTCCCGCGGTCTAGCGGGGGGAGAGATACGCAGTATTTT
>NA|14|TRBJ2-7|TRBV5-1
CASSLDAGVYEQYF
TGCGCCAGCAGCTTGGATGCAGGTGTCTACGAGCAGTACTTC
>NA|15|TRBJ1-1|TRBV7-8
CASSLRGQLNTEAFF
TGTGCCAGCAGCTTAAGAGGGCAGCTGAACACTGAAGCTTTCTTT
>TRBD1|12|TRBJ2-7|TRBV18
CASSPTGQEQYF
TGTGCCAGCTCACCAACGGGACAGGAGCAGTACTTC
>NA|13|TRBJ2-5|TRBV29-1
CSVEGTVQETQYF
TGCAGCGTTGAAGGGACAGTTCAAGAGACCCAGTACTTC
>TRBD2|20|TRBJ2-5|TRBV10-3
CAISESNPGLAGVPQETQYF
TGTGCCATCAGTGAGTCAAACCCGGGACTAGCGGGAGTCCCCCAAGAGACCCAGTACTTC
>TRBD1|17|TRBJ2-1|TRBV5-1
CASSPDRGTGTYNEQFF
TGCGCCAGCAGCCCGGATCGTGGGACAGGGACCTACAATGAGCAGTTCTTC
>TRBD2|16|TRBJ2-7|TRBV5-6
CASSYQAGGPRDEQYF
TGTGCCAGCAGCTACCAAGCGGGAGGACCGAGAGACGAGCAGTACTTC
>TRBD1|17|TRBJ1-6|TRBV19
CASSKGQKSSYNSPLHF
TGTGCCAGTAGTAAGGGACAGAAGAGCTCCTATAATTCACCCCTCCACTTT
>TRBD1|15|TRBJ1-1|TRBV19
CASKRTGESYTEAFF
TGTGCCAGTAAACGGACAGGGGAGTCCTACACTGAAGCTTTCTTT
>TRBD1|15|TRBJ2-7|TRBV4-1
CASSQEYGQGREQYF
TGCGCCAGCAGCCAAGAATATGGACAGGGTCGGGAGCAGTACTTC
>TRBD1|14|TRBJ1-1|TRBV5-6
CASSAAGGRTEAFF
TGTGCCAGCAGCGCCGCAGGGGGCCGAACTGAAGCTTTCTTT
>NA|14|TRBJ2-7|TRBV18
CASSHGQDVYEQYF
TGTGCCAGCTCACACGGACAAGATGTCTACGAGCAGTACTTC
>TRBD1|16|TRBJ2-1|TRBV5-1
CASSLGGTGGGNEQFF
TGCGCCAGCAGCTTGGGAGGGACAGGGGGAGGTAATGAGCAGTTCTTC
>NA|15|TRBJ1-2|TRBV14
CASSQTGRARSGYTF
TGTGCCAGCAGCCAAACAGGGAGGGCGCGGAGCGGCTACACCTTC
>TRBD1|17|TRBJ1-1|TRBV4-2
CASSQGQGEGDNTEAFF
TGTGCCAGCAGCCAAGGACAGGGGGAAGGTGATAACACTGAAGCTTTCTTT
>TRBD2|13|TRBJ2-7|TRBV6-1
CASTGTSFYEQYF
TGTGCCAGCACCGGGACTAGTTTCTACGAGCAGTACTTC
>TRBD1|11|TRBJ1-2|TRBV19
CASRQGVKDTF
TGTGCCAGCCGACAGGGTGTTAAGGACACCTTC
>NA|15|TRBJ2-7|TRBV10-3
CAISELRGTSYEQYF
TGTGCCATCAGTGAATTGCGGGGAACCTCCTACGAGCAGTACTTC
>NA|14|TRBJ1-1|TRBV6-1
CASSRPGKHTEAFF
TGTGCCAGCAGTAGGCCGGGAAAACACACTGAAGCTTTCTTT
>TRBD2|15|TRBJ2-3|TRBV19
CASSIQTSATDTQYF
TGTGCCAGTAGTATCCAAACTAGCGCCACAGATACGCAGTATTTT
>TRBD1|18|TRBJ2-1|TRBV14
CASSQDPPRGLTYNEQFF
TGTGCCAGCAGCCAAGACCCCCCCAGGGGGCTCACCTACAATGAGCAGTTCTTC
>NA|15|TRBJ1-5|TRBV5-1
CASSLVGSSNQPQHF
TGCGCCAGCAGCTTGGTGGGGAGTAGCAATCAGCCCCAGCATTTT
>NA|15|TRBJ2-7|TRBV6-7
CASSYSQVRGYEQYF
TGTGCCAGCAGTTACTCGCAGGTCAGGGGTTACGAGCAGTACTTC
>NA|14|TRBJ1-1|TRBV19
CASSMGDWAGKVFF
TGTGCCAGTAGTATGGGTGACTGGGCAGGGAAAGTTTTCTTT
>NA|9|TRBJ2-7|TRBV7-2
CASGREQYF
TGTGCCAGCGGGAGGGAGCAGTACTTC